This TCR beta chain was identified during a study of tumor and adjacent non-tumor tissue in lung cancer. For the study at large: Histology: about a dozen adenocarcinoma, a couple of squamous cell carcinoma, 1 small cell lung cancer. General observations from the study: Higher tumor TCR diversity was associated with shorter survival. Normal lung showed higher cumulative top 100 clone frequency than tumor.

Note on this clonotype: What it binds is not known. Relative to the germline gene, one junction end is altered; a read error may explain this.

Germline V gives CDR1 SQVTM, CDR2 ANQGSEA. CDR3 length equals 13 residues. The template was RNA from unsorted bulk tissue. Between August and November 2014, newly diagnosed, chemotherapy-naive lung cancer patients underwent thoracic surgery in China. The library came from three nested PCR rounds adapted from ARM-PCR protocols. TCRdb used MiXCR to reprocess the multiplex PCR reads, holding one entry per CDR3 protein. The profile shows under 140,000 distinct CDR3 sequences, 75% to 90% of them singletons. Material: lung tumor tissue. The rearrangement uses TRBV29-1 and TRBJ1-4, with TRBD1 as a possible D gene (6 bases). This clonotype originated in a man between 65 and 79 years old with non-small cell lung cancer. In DNA form, the CDR3 reads TGTAGCGTTGAAGACAGGATTAATGAAAAACTGTTTTTT. Amino acids: CSVEDRINEKLFF.